This is a list of T cell receptor beta chains from one sample in a study of blood T cell repertoires in COVID-19. The table came from immunoSEQ multiplex PCR; TCRdb's copy has only in-frame clones and leaves some out. Of a few hundred thousand clones listed, approximately 90% are singletons. The sequenced sample consisted of PBMCs or T cells enriched from blood (not recorded which). These receptors came from a woman aged 45-65 years who had recovered from COVID-19. Both conserved end residues are trimmed from each CDR3. The order of the fields is J gene, V gene, CDR3 protein.

TRBJ2-2 TRBV5-1 ASSLVAGGPAGELF
TRBJ1-6 TRBV5-1 ASSRRESSYNSPLH
TRBJ2-7 TRBV7-2 ASSSHFYEQY
TRBJ1-1 TRBV30 AWSLGKGTTEAF
TRBJ2-3 TRBV5-4 ASSNPPGGDTDTQY
TRBJ2-7 TRBV12-3/TRBV12-4 ASSFIYEQY
TRBJ1-5 TRBV28 ASTPGGQSNQPQH
TRBJ2-3 TRBV7-3 ASSLTYAGGSTDTQY
TRBJ2-3 TRBV6-5 ASSPGQGRTDTQY
TRBJ1-2 TRBV30 ASTPGQGQSRNYGYT
TRBJ2-3 TRBV19 ASKSAGASGTDTQY
TRBJ1-5 TRBV18 ASSLEDRNQPQH
TRBJ1-1 TRBV11-2 ASSQGATENTEAF
TRBJ1-1 TRBV6-4 ASSDGSLGLLSTEAF
TRBJ1-5 TRBV27 ASSPFGGQPQH
TRBJ1-2 TRBV18 ASSPPRGGNYGYT
TRBJ2-1 TRBV7-2 ASDSGRAGEQF
TRBJ1-1 TRBV2 ARDNRNSDREAF
TRBJ2-3 TRBV11-3 ASSPGTGSTDTQY
TRBJ2-3 TRBV11-1 ASSLGRTSTDTQY
TRBJ2-7 TRBV7-8 ASSEGTGPYEQY
TRBJ2-7 TRBV19 ASSEGTSGTPLQY
TRBJ2-1 TRBV28 ASSLPAGVGEQF
TRBJ2-1 TRBV7-9 ASSKASGSHEQF
TRBJ2-1 TRBV7-3 ASSLNPRTMPEF
TRBJ1-4 TRBV29-1 SASGFGEKLF
TRBJ2-7 TRBV7-6 ASSRELPSSYEQY
TRBJ2-7 TRBV28 ASSFQGGPHYEQY
TRBJ1-2 TRBV28 ASSLGAISYGYT
TRBJ2-1 TRBV28 ASTLPRGRNEQF
TRBJ2-5 TRBV29-1 SVAGAETQY